A selection of T cell receptor beta chains follows, all from one sample in a study of T cell responses to AZD1222 COVID-19 vaccine. Clones were read by immunoSEQ multiplex PCR, and TCRdb kept only the in-frame ones, dropping some. The sample lists 75,000 to 100,000 clones; just over 85% were seen once. The material sequenced was peripheral blood, taken on day 0 of MenACWY control vaccination. Every receptor here comes from an adult in good health. The CDR3 runs from the conserved cysteine through the conserved F or W. Each record gives: clone size, J gene, D gene, V gene, CDR3 DNA, CDR3 protein. A D gene is named only where the DNA matches it firmly. Some rows have no size entry. The others give once, few or many, or a class for an expanded clone.

clone_size: NA; j_call: TRBJ1-5; d_call: NA; v_call: TRBV4-3; cdr3_nt: TGCGCCAGCAGCCAATCCAGGGCTCAGCCCCAGCATTTT; cdr3_aa: CASSQSRAQPQHF
clone_size: NA; j_call: TRBJ1-1; d_call: TRBD1; v_call: TRBV18; cdr3_nt: TGTGCCAGCTCACCTTGGGACAGTGGACTCACTGAAGCTTTCTTT; cdr3_aa: CASSPWDSGLTEAFF
clone_size: NA; j_call: TRBJ2-7; d_call: TRBD1; v_call: TRBV6-6; cdr3_nt: TGTGCCAGCAGTCCCCCCGGGACAGGTCTCTACGAGCAGTACTTC; cdr3_aa: CASSPPGTGLYEQYF
clone_size: NA; j_call: TRBJ2-7; d_call: NA; v_call: TRBV3-1/TRBV3-2; cdr3_nt: TGTGCCAGCAGCCTCGACAGCCACTTCTCCTACGAGCAGTACTTC; cdr3_aa: CASSLDSHFSYEQYF
clone_size: NA; j_call: TRBJ1-6; d_call: NA; v_call: TRBV30; cdr3_nt: TGTGCCTGGAGTGTATATACAAATAATTCACCCCTCCACTTT; cdr3_aa: CAWSVYTNNSPLHF
clone_size: NA; j_call: TRBJ2-3; d_call: TRBD2; v_call: TRBV5-1; cdr3_nt: TGCGCCAGCAGCGTGGGACTAGCGGGGGATAGCACAGATACGCAGTATTTT; cdr3_aa: CASSVGLAGDSTDTQYF
clone_size: NA; j_call: TRBJ2-5; d_call: TRBD2; v_call: TRBV4-2; cdr3_nt: TGTGCCAGCAGCCAGGGGGGACTAGCGGAAGAGACCCAGTACTTC; cdr3_aa: CASSQGGLAEETQYF
clone_size: NA; j_call: TRBJ1-2; d_call: TRBD1; v_call: TRBV19; cdr3_nt: TGTGCCAGTAGTTCGGGACAGCTTAACTATGGCTACACCTTC; cdr3_aa: CASSSGQLNYGYTF
clone_size: NA; j_call: TRBJ2-7; d_call: NA; v_call: TRBV19; cdr3_nt: TGTGCCAGTAGTATGGGTGACGCAAGGCAGTACTTC; cdr3_aa: CASSMGDARQYF
clone_size: NA; j_call: TRBJ1-4; d_call: NA; v_call: TRBV28; cdr3_nt: TGTGCCAGCAGTTTAAACAAAAAGGGTGAAAAACTGTTTTTT; cdr3_aa: CASSLNKKGEKLFF
clone_size: NA; j_call: TRBJ1-6; d_call: TRBD1; v_call: TRBV28; cdr3_nt: TGTGCCAGCAGTCCCCCACCCGGGACAGGGGATTCACCCCTCCACTTT; cdr3_aa: CASSPPPGTGDSPLHF
clone_size: NA; j_call: TRBJ2-2; d_call: NA; v_call: TRBV9; cdr3_nt: TGTGCCAGCAGCGTAGAAGGATGGGGGGACACCGGGGAGCTGTTTTTT; cdr3_aa: CASSVEGWGDTGELFF
clone_size: once; j_call: TRBJ2-1; d_call: NA; v_call: TRBV11-3; cdr3_nt: TGTGCCAGCAGCCTAGGGGGGCGGGGCGGTGAGCAGTTCTTC; cdr3_aa: CASSLGGRGGEQFF
clone_size: NA; j_call: TRBJ1-2; d_call: TRBD1; v_call: TRBV30; cdr3_nt: TGTGCCTGGAGTGTACCGGGGTTGGGACAGGGATCTTCCTATGGCTACACCTTC; cdr3_aa: CAWSVPGLGQGSSYGYTF
clone_size: NA; j_call: TRBJ1-5; d_call: NA; v_call: TRBV5-8; cdr3_nt: TGTGCCAGCAGCTTGGCGGGACTCAGCAATCAGCCCCAGCATTTT; cdr3_aa: CASSLAGLSNQPQHF
clone_size: NA; j_call: TRBJ2-6; d_call: TRBD2; v_call: TRBV4-1; cdr3_nt: TGCGCCAGCAGCCTTCCCTCCCTCCGGATACTAGCGGGGAGCTCTGGGGCCAACGTCCTGACTTTC; cdr3_aa: CASSLPSLRILAGSSGANVLTF
clone_size: NA; j_call: TRBJ1-2; d_call: NA; v_call: TRBV7-2; cdr3_nt: TGTGCCAGCAGCTTAGGGGGCGGGACACTTAATGGCTACACCTTC; cdr3_aa: CASSLGGGTLNGYTF
clone_size: few; j_call: TRBJ1-5; d_call: TRBD1; v_call: TRBV19; cdr3_nt: TGTGCCAGTAGTTCTTCTACAGGGGATCAGCCCCAGCATTTT; cdr3_aa: CASSSSTGDQPQHF
clone_size: NA; j_call: TRBJ1-6; d_call: NA; v_call: TRBV18; cdr3_nt: TGTGCCAGCTCACTCCCGGTGGGGGATAATTCACCCCTCCACTTT; cdr3_aa: CASSLPVGDNSPLHF
clone_size: NA; j_call: TRBJ1-4; d_call: TRBD1; v_call: TRBV15; cdr3_nt: TGTGCCACCAGCAGGACGGGACAGCTGAATGAAAAACTGTTTTTT; cdr3_aa: CATSRTGQLNEKLFF
clone_size: NA; j_call: TRBJ1-1; d_call: NA; v_call: TRBV6-2/TRBV6-3; cdr3_nt: TGTGCCAGCAGTTACCGACAGGATGAAGCTTTCTTT; cdr3_aa: CASSYRQDEAFF
clone_size: NA; j_call: TRBJ2-2; d_call: NA; v_call: TRBV6-2/TRBV6-3; cdr3_nt: TGTGCCAGCAGTTCGCGGGACACCGGGGAGCTGTTTTTT; cdr3_aa: CASSSRDTGELFF
clone_size: NA; j_call: TRBJ1-6; d_call: NA; v_call: TRBV13; cdr3_nt: TGTGCCAGCAGCTTGGGGGGCCACTCCTATAATTCACCCCTCCACTTT; cdr3_aa: CASSLGGHSYNSPLHF
clone_size: few; j_call: TRBJ2-3; d_call: NA; v_call: TRBV20-1; cdr3_nt: TGCAGTGCTAGTAAACCGCGGCTAGTAAGTGATCGGACAGATACGCAGTATTTT; cdr3_aa: CSASKPRLVSDRTDTQYF
clone_size: NA; j_call: TRBJ2-7; d_call: TRBD1; v_call: TRBV2; cdr3_nt: TGTGCCAGCAGCCCACGGACAGGGAGCCCCTACGAGCAGTACTTC; cdr3_aa: CASSPRTGSPYEQYF
clone_size: NA; j_call: TRBJ2-7; d_call: NA; v_call: TRBV12-5; cdr3_nt: TGTGCTAGTGGTTTCGTGGAGGTTTCAAGGAGCTCCTACGAGCAGTACTTC; cdr3_aa: CASGFVEVSRSSYEQYF
clone_size: NA; j_call: TRBJ1-2; d_call: NA; v_call: TRBV30; cdr3_nt: TGTGCCTGGATACGTGACGAGGGACAAGGCTACACCTTC; cdr3_aa: CAWIRDEGQGYTF
clone_size: NA; j_call: TRBJ2-2; d_call: NA; v_call: TRBV5-1; cdr3_nt: TGCGCCAGCAGCGTACAGGGTTTCGGCACCGGGGAGCTGTTTTTT; cdr3_aa: CASSVQGFGTGELFF